This TCR beta chain was recovered during a study of blood T cell repertoires in COVID-19. In the original analysis: The authors estimated nucleated cell counts from reference gene primer amplification. Only in-frame clones appear in the TCRdb table, and some are missing; sequencing was by immunoSEQ multiplex PCR. The DNA was the basis for D and trimming; V, J and clone size are from that table. The sample gives fewer than 100,000 clones, 87% of which show up once; about 16% is in the top ten. This CDR3 is 16 amino acids long. Trimming cost V 2 bases and J 0 bases; bases outside gene matches: 7. Germline CDR1 and CDR2: SQVTM and ANQGSEA.

The source is a human donor in a cohort sampled during active COVID-19. Sequenced input: peripheral blood. The chain recombines TRBV29-1 with TRBJ2-7; TRBD2 aligns across 10 bases. CDR3 in amino acids: CSVEIVGTSDSYEQYF. The CDR3, as DNA: TGCAGCGTTGAAATAGTGGGGACTAGCGACTCCTACGAGCAGTACTTC.